The 9 T cell receptor beta chains in this list originate from one sample, sequenced in a study of blood T cell repertoires in COVID-19. Produced via immunoSEQ multiplex PCR; TCRdb's table is partial and in-frame only. The repertoire includes 130,000 to 150,000 clones, 70% to 80% of them detected once, and approximately 5.2% sits in the top ten. Sequencing input: peripheral blood. The receptors originated from a woman aged 65 to 85 with COVID-19, enrolled during active disease.

The chain uses TRBV27 and TRBJ2-2; TRBD2 matches 10 bases. The CDR3 contains 17 residues. The V segment lost 2 bases and the J segment 1 base; nucleotides outside the gene matches: 4. CDR1 and CDR2 from the germline V gene are MNHEY and SMNVEV (reference sequence). CDR3 region: CASSLSGGARNTGELFF. DNA of the CDR3: TGTGCCAGCAGTTTAAGCGGGGGGGCTAGGAACACCGGGGAGCTGTTTTTT.

CDR3 residues: CASSHALAGDYNEQFF. The CDR3 DNA sequence: TGTGCCAGCAGCCACGCGCTAGCGGGGGATTACAATGAGCAGTTCTTC. The chain recombines TRBV4-2 with TRBJ2-1, with TRBD2 identical over 10 bases. The CDR3 sequence is 16 residues long. V lost 3 bases to trimming and J lost 4 bases; unmatched junction nucleotides: 6. Germline V gene sequence: CDR1 LGHNA, CDR2 YNFKEQ.

The rearrangement uses TRBV29-1 and TRBJ2-3; 12 nucleotides align to TRBD2. CDR3 size: 15 residues. V lost 7 bases and J lost 2; bases outside the gene matches: 7. Germline CDR1 reads SQVTM; CDR2 reads ANQGSEA. DNA of the CDR3: TGCAGCGCCAGACTAGCGGGGGCTAACACAGATACGCAGTATTTT. Translated, it gives CSARLAGANTDTQYF.

The gene calls are TRBV7-2 and TRBJ1-1, with a weak D call TRBD1 (5 bases). Germline CDR1 and CDR2: SGHTA and FQGNSA. The CDR3 extends over 13 amino acids. Trimming stripped 1 base from V and 6 bases from J, with 9 bases between. The chain's CDR3 is CASSLGGGAEAFF. The CDR3 DNA sequence: TGTGCCAGCAGCTTAGGCGGGGGAGCTGAAGCTTTCTTT.

V usage is TRBV15 and J usage is TRBJ1-2; no clear D. Germline CDR1 is LNHNV and CDR2 is YYDKDF (reference sequence). V dropped 5 bases and J dropped 8 bases, with 15 bases sitting between them. The CDR3 contains 13 residues. CDR3 sequence: CATSPLYGAGYTF. CDR3 coding DNA: TGTGCCACCAGCCCCTTATATGGAGCAGGCTACACCTTC.

In its sample, this clone was seen a few times. The CDR3 nucleotides read TGTGCCAGCAGCGCTGGGTGGGGGAGGAGCACTGAAGCTTTCTTT. Protein: CASSAGWGRSTEAFF. This chain uses TRBV5-6 with TRBJ1-1, with D possibly being TRBD1 (5 bases). V lost 4 bases to trimming and J lost 4 bases, with 17 bases between them. CDR3 length equals 15 residues. The V gene's germline CDR1 is SGHDT and CDR2 YYEEEE.

The chain joins TRBV5-4 to TRBJ2-5, with D tentatively TRBD2 (6 bases). V was trimmed by 4 bases and J by 4 bases, leaving 17 bases between them. Per the germline V gene, CDR1 is SGHNT and CDR2 is YYREEE (reference sequence). The CDR3 consists of 15 residues. The CDR3 sequence: CASSRTTLRGETQYF. The CDR3, as DNA: TGTGCCAGCAGCCGGACTACCCTGCGGGGAGAGACCCAGTACTTC.

This chain's CDR3 is CSASRTAIPEAFF. The CDR3 DNA reads as TGCAGTGCTAGTAGGACTGCCATTCCTGAAGCTTTCTTT. The J gene is TRBJ1-1, the V gene TRBV20-1; D is unclear. CDR1 and CDR2 from the germline V gene are DFQATT and SNEGSKA (reference sequence). V lost 3 bases, J lost 6 bases, and 14 bases lay in between. This CDR3 has 13 amino acids.

The chain couples TRBV11-2 to TRBJ2-7; D remains ambiguous. The ends were cut back, 4 bases at V and 0 bases at J, with 4 bases in the middle. Per the germline V gene, CDR1 is SGHAT and CDR2 is FQNNGV. The CDR3 runs 12 residues. CDR3 sequence: CASSSLSYEQYF. The CDR3 DNA follows: TGTGCCAGCAGCTCCCTCTCCTACGAGCAGTACTTC.